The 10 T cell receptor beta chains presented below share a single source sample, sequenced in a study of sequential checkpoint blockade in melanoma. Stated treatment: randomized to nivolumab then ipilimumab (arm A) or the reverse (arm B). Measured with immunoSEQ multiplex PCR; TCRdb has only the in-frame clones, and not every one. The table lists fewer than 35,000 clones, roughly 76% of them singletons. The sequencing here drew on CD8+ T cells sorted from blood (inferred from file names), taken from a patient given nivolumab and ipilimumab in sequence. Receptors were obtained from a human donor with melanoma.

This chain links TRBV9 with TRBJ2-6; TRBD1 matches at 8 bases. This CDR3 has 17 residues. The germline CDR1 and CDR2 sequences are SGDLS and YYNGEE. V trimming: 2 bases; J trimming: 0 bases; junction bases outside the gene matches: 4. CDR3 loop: CASSVTGVSSGANVLTF. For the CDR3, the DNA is TGTGCCAGCAGCGTGACAGGGGTATCCTCTGGGGCCAACGTCCTGACTTTC.

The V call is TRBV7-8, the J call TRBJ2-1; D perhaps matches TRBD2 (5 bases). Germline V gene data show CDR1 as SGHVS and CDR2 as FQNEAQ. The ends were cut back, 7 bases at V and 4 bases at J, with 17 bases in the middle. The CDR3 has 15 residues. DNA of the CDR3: TGTGCCAGCACCCTAGCTGGCCCCATATACAATGAGCAGTTCTTC. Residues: CASTLAGPIYNEQFF.

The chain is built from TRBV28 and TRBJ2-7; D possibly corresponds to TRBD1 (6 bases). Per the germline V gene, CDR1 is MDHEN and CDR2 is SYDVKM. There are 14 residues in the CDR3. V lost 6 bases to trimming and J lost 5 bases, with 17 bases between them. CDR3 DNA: TGTGCCAGCAGCGCCAGAGGGGGTCGCGACGAGCAGTACTTC. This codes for CASSARGGRDEQYF.

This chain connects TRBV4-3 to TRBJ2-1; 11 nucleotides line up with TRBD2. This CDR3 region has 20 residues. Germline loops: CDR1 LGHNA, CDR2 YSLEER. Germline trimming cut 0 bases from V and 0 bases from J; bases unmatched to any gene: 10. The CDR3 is CASSQDRWLAGGLSYNEQFF. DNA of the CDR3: TGCGCCAGCAGCCAAGATCGTTGGCTAGCGGGGGGCCTCTCCTACAATGAGCAGTTCTTC.

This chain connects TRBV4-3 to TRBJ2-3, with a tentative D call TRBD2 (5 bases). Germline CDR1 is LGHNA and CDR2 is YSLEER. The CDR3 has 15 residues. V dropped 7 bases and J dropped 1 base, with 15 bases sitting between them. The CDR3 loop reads CASTLTGERTDTQYF. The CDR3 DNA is TGCGCCAGCACTCTAACCGGGGAACGCACAGATACGCAGTATTTT.

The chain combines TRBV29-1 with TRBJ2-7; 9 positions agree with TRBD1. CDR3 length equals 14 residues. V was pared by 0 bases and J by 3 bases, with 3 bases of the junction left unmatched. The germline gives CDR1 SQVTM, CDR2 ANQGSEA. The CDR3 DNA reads TGCAGCGTTGAAGATCCGGGACAGGGCTACGAGCAGTACTTC. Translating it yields CSVEDPGQGYEQYF.

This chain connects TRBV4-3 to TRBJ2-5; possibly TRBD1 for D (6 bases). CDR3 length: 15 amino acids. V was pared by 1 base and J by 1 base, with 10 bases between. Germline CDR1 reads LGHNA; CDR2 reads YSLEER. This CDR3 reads CASSQVWTAQETQYF. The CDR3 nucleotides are TGCGCCAGCAGCCAAGTCTGGACAGCCCAAGAGACCCAGTACTTC.

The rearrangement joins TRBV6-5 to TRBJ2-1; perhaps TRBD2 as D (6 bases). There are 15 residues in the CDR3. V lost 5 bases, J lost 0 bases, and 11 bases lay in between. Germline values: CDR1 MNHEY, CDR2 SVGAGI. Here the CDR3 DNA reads TGTGCCAGCAGTCCTCAGCGGGCCTCCTACAATGAGCAGTTCTTC. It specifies CASSPQRASYNEQFF.

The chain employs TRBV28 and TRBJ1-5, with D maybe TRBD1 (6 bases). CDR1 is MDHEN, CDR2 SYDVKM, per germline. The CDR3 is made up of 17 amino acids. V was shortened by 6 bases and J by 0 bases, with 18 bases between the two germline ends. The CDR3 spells CASRPPGQTYSNQPQHF. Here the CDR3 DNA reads TGTGCCAGCAGACCCCCGGGACAAACTTATAGCAATCAGCCCCAGCATTTT.

The CDR3 here is CASSPLDDEQYF. Here the CDR3 DNA reads TGTGCCAGCTCACCACTAGATGACGAGCAGTACTTC. The chain combines TRBV18 with TRBJ2-7; D is uncertain. Germline loops: CDR1 KGHSH, CDR2 LQKENI. V lost 1 base and J 5 bases, leaving 6 bases between the germline ends. The CDR3 is made up of 12 amino acids.